These 11 T cell receptor beta chains were all obtained from the same sample, sequenced in a study of cytomegalovirus exposure and HLA in healthy donors (dated by TCRdb to about 2017). Library creation used the immunoSEQ multiplex PCR assay. The multiplex PCR relied on a mix of 60 forward primers for TCR Vbeta segments and 13 reverse primers for TCR Jbeta segments. TCRdb's version of the immuneACCESS table is confined to in-frame rearrangements and falls short of the full clone set. An unresolved V gene accounts for under half of the shortfall where checked; the remainder is of unknown origin. The sample records under 200,000 clones, roughly 83% of which are singletons. 0.38% of the sample rests with the top ten. Sequenced sample: PBMCs. The receptors here all came from a boy younger than 10 in good health and CMV-seronegative.

The chain links TRBV5-1 to TRBJ2-7; the D gene is possibly TRBD2 (6 bases). The length of the CDR3 is 13 residues. V was pared by 4 bases and J by 6 bases, with 14 bases between. Per the germline V gene, CDR1 is SGHRS and CDR2 is YFSETQ. This CDR3 is CASSLPDYAEQYF. In DNA, the CDR3 is TGCGCCAGCAGCCTCCCGGACTACGCCGAGCAGTACTTC.

In this sample, this clone turned up once. The chain employs TRBV15 and TRBJ2-3; D call uncertain. Trimming took 1 base from V and 0 from J, leaving 11 bases between them. This CDR3 is 16 amino acids long. Germline V gene lookup returns CDR1 LNHNV and CDR2 YYDKDF (reference sequence). CDR3 nucleotide sequence: TGTGCCACCAGCAGAGTTGGGCTGTCTAGCACAGATACGCAGTATTTT. It codes for CATSRVGLSSTDTQYF.

The chain couples TRBV4-1 to TRBJ2-3, with unresolved D. Trimming stripped 3 bases from V and 4 bases from J, with 14 bases between. The CDR3 contains 15 residues. The germline CDR1 and CDR2 sequences are MGHRA and YSYEKL. The CDR3 spells CASSQESASPDTQYF. DNA for the CDR3: TGCGCCAGCAGCCAGGAGTCGGCGTCCCCAGATACGCAGTATTTT.

This clone was seen a handful of times. CDR3 in DNA: TGTGCCAGCAGTTCTTGGACTAGCGGGAGTTCGCCGGATACGCAGTATTTT. Translating it yields CASSSWTSGSSPDTQYF. The J gene is TRBJ2-3, the V gene TRBV25-1, with TRBD2 matching over 13 bases. Germline CDR1 is MGHDK and CDR2 is SYGVNS. This CDR3 comprises 17 residues. V shed 5 bases, J shed 6 bases, and the junction held 11 bases outside the gene matches.

The chain links TRBV19 to TRBJ2-7, with D perhaps TRBD1 (5 bases). This CDR3 comprises 16 residues. V shed 2 bases and J shed 7 bases, with 21 bases lying between them. Germline assignment: CDR1 LNHDA and CDR2 SQIVND (reference sequence). The CDR3, as DNA: TGTGCCAGTAGTATAAGGGGCAGAGCACCCTTTGGGGAGCAGTACTTC. Its translation is CASSIRGRAPFGEQYF.

DNA for the CDR3: TGCGCCAGCAGCCAAGAGCGCGGCGGACTCGGATCCAAGGGTGAAAAACTGTTTTTT. Protein sequence: CASSQERGGLGSKGEKLFF. The J gene is TRBJ1-4, the V gene TRBV4-1; no firm D call. CDR1 and CDR2 from the germline V gene are MGHRA and YSYEKL. The V gene lost 0 bases and the J gene lost 7 bases, with 24 bases spanning the gap. This CDR3 has 19 amino acids.

Comments on this clone: Other DNA sequences of this sample code for an identical CDR3. The J gene is TRBJ1-2, the V gene TRBV29-1, with 10 bases that match TRBD1. Unmatched junction bases numbered 2, after V lost 6 bases and J lost 7 bases. CDR1 and CDR2 from the germline V gene are SQVTM and ANQGSEA. This CDR3 has 11 residues. The CDR3 reads CSVGQGSGYTF. Here the CDR3 DNA reads TGCAGCGTGGGACAGGGGTCTGGCTACACCTTC.

The chain couples TRBV11-2 to TRBJ2-5; 13 bases align to TRBD2. Losses at the gene ends were 5 bases for V and 6 bases for J; bases not matched to a gene: 6. Germline V gives CDR1 SGHAT, CDR2 FQNNGV. CDR3 length: 15 amino acids. The CDR3 bases are TGTGCCAGCAGCACCGGACTAGCGGGAGCAAAGACCCAGTACTTC. It codes for CASSTGLAGAKTQYF.

This sequence joins TRBV28 and TRBJ2-5, with a possible D match to TRBD1 (5 bases). Germline V gives CDR1 MDHEN, CDR2 SYDVKM. The V end was cut by 2 bases, the J end by 2 bases, with 12 bases between. This CDR3 comprises 15 residues. This chain's CDR3 is CASSLARVAQETQYF. DNA of the CDR3: TGTGCCAGCAGTTTAGCCAGGGTGGCTCAAGAGACCCAGTACTTC.

V gene TRBV29-1 combines with J gene TRBJ2-7; no clear D. The length of the CDR3 is 13 residues. V lost 0 bases to trimming and J lost 1 base, with 7 bases between them. Germline V lookup: CDR1 SQVTM, CDR2 ANQGSEA. The CDR3 coding sequence is TGCAGCGTTGAAGACGGTGCATCCTACGAGCAGTACTTC. This codes for CSVEDGASYEQYF.

CDR3 coding DNA: TGCGCCAGCAGCCAGTCGTTTTCCCCGACTAGCGGTGGGGCGGGCATTCAGTACTTC. Amino acids: CASSQSFSPTSGGAGIQYF. The rearrangement uses TRBV4-1 and TRBJ2-4; 9 nucleotides align to TRBD2. V was pared by 3 bases and J by 9 bases, with 21 bases of the junction left unmatched. The CDR3 has 19 amino acids. Germline assignment: CDR1 MGHRA and CDR2 YSYEKL.